Shown below are 17 T cell receptor beta chains from a single sample sequenced in a study of shared clonotypes between healthy human individuals. The repertoire was sequenced with immunoSEQ multiplex PCR; TCRdb's copy has only in-frame clones and lacks some. Among millions of clones listed, 90% to 95% were seen once. Sequenced sample: naive CD4+ T cells sorted from blood. Described subset: CD45RA+ positively selected. All receptors come from a man between 18 and 29 years old in good health.

DNA for the CDR3: TGCGCCAGCAGCCAAGATAGGGGGACAGGGGGCAAAGGGACCTACGAGCAGTACTTC. Its protein product is CASSQDRGTGGKGTYEQYF. The chain recombines TRBV4-1 with TRBJ2-7, with 12 positions matching TRBD1. The CDR3 consists of 19 residues. Trimming at V came to 0 bases and at J to 2 bases, leaving 11 bases not matched to a gene. The germline V gene has CDR1 MGHRA and CDR2 YSYEKL.

This clone appeared a single time. This rearrangement joins TRBV2 to TRBJ2-7; 11 positions match TRBD2. V shed 8 bases and J 3 bases; nucleotides not matched to a gene: 9. The CDR3 runs to 15 residues. In germline, CDR1 is SNHLY, CDR2 FYNNEI. The CDR3 DNA sequence: TGTGCCAGCCAGGCAACTAGCGGGAGTTTCTACGAGCAGTACTTC. Protein: CASQATSGSFYEQYF.

J is TRBJ2-3 and V is TRBV11-3; D is unclear. The CDR3 extends over 14 amino acids. Trimming left V 4 bases short and J 1 base short, with 9 bases between. Germline V gene data show CDR1 as SGHNT and CDR2 as YENEEA. CDR3 nucleotide sequence: TGTGCCAGCAGCTCCAGACTTGGCACAGATACGCAGTATTTT. It yields the protein CASSSRLGTDTQYF.

The chain combines TRBV10-1 with TRBJ2-5; D gene unclear. The CDR3 covers 13 residues. The V end was cut by 8 bases, the J end by 5 bases, with 15 bases between. CDR1 and CDR2 from the germline V gene are WNHNN and SYGVQD (reference sequence). The CDR3 sequence is CASPRRLGETQYF. The CDR3 DNA sequence: TGCGCCAGCCCCAGAAGGCTTGGGGAGACCCAGTACTTC.

This clone was seen a single time. The rearrangement links TRBV6-1 to TRBJ1-2; D remains ambiguous. Trimming took off 4 bases at V and 8 bases at J, with 14 bases between the two ends. The CDR3 is 13 amino acids. Germline values: CDR1 MNHNS, CDR2 SASEGT. CDR3: CASSVYLLRGYTF. DNA for the CDR3: TGTGCCAGCAGTGTCTACCTTCTCCGGGGCTACACCTTC.

The gene calls are TRBV5-1 and TRBJ2-7, with D possibly TRBD1 on 5 matching bases. The CDR3 totals 15 residues. CDR1 SGHRS and CDR2 YFSETQ come from the germline V gene. The germline V and J ends were trimmed by 3 bases and 5 bases, with 18 bases remaining between them. The CDR3 DNA follows: TGCGCCAGCAGCTCAGGGCGGCCTCACCCTAACGAGCAGTACTTC. Its protein product is CASSSGRPHPNEQYF.

The chain uses TRBV7-8 and TRBJ2-7; TRBD2 matches 7 bases. Trimming cost V 2 bases and J 2 bases; bases outside gene matches: 3. This CDR3 is built from 14 residues. Germline V gene sequence: CDR1 SGHVS, CDR2 FQNEAQ. The CDR3 loop reads CASSLPGLPYEQYF. The CDR3 nucleotides read TGTGCCAGCAGCTTACCGGGACTACCCTACGAGCAGTACTTC.

This chain uses TRBV7-9 with TRBJ1-2; a weak D match, TRBD1 (5 bases). The V gene lost 2 bases and the J gene lost 7 bases, with 20 bases spanning the gap. The CDR3 loop spans 16 amino acids. The germline V gene has CDR1 SEHNR and CDR2 FQNEAQ (reference sequence). This chain's CDR3 is CASSLQGGSRGSGYTF. The CDR3 nucleotides are TGTGCCAGCAGCTTACAGGGCGGGTCCCGGGGGTCTGGCTACACCTTC. Full variable domain (outside the CDR3, taken from reference TRBV7-9 and TRBJ1-2): DTGVSQNPRHKITKRGQNVTFRCDPISEHNRLYWYRQTLGQGPEFLTYFQNEAQLEKSRLLSDRFSAERPKGSFSTLEIQRTEQGDSAMYLCASSLQGGSRGSGYTFGSGTRLTVV.

V is TRBV7-6 and J is TRBJ1-1; unclear D gene. CDR3 length: 12 residues. CDR1 is SGHVS, CDR2 FNYEAQ, per germline. Trimming stripped 1 base from V and 7 bases from J, with 7 bases between. The CDR3 loop reads CASSLVGLEAFF. In DNA form, the CDR3 reads TGTGCCAGCAGCTTAGTAGGGCTTGAAGCTTTCTTT. Combining the CDR3 with reference TRBV7-6 and TRBJ1-1 gives the whole variable domain GAGVSQSPRYKVTKRGQDVALRCDPISGHVSLYWYRQALGQGPEFLTYFNYEAQQDKSGLPNDRFSAERPEGSISTLTIQRTEQRDSAMYRCASSLVGLEAFFGQGTRLTVV.

In its sample, this clone was seen once. The rearrangement links TRBV28 to TRBJ1-4, with 7 bases that match TRBD1. Germline trimming cut 3 bases from V and 6 bases from J; bases unmatched to any gene: 7. The length of the CDR3 is 15 residues. CDR1 and CDR2 from the germline V gene are MDHEN and SYDVKM. CDR3 sequence (DNA): TGTGCCAGCAGTTTGCCGGGACAGTACTATGAAAAACTGTTTTTT. Its protein is CASSLPGQYYEKLFF. Full variable domain (remainder filled in from reference TRBV28 and TRBJ1-4): DVKVTQSSRYLVKRTGEKVFLECVQDMDHENMFWYRQDPGLGLRLIYFSYDVKMKEKGDIPEGYSVSREKKERFSLILESASTNQTSMYLCASSLPGQYYEKLFFGSGTQLSVL.

This clone was counted once. Other nucleotide sequences in the sample specify the same CDR3. The chain recombines TRBV7-2 with TRBJ1-5; TRBD1 matches at 9 bases. CDR1 is SGHTA, CDR2 FQGNSA, per germline. J was trimmed by 4 bases and V by 5 bases; bases with no gene match: 3. The CDR3 spans 14 residues. CDR3: CASSLGQGNQPQHF. CDR3 bases: TGTGCCAGCAGCCTCGGACAGGGGAATCAGCCCCAGCATTTT.

This chain links TRBV29-1 with TRBJ2-1; the match to TRBD2 covers 8 bases. This CDR3 has 22 amino acids. Germline CDR1 SQVTM, CDR2 ANQGSEA. V lost 3 bases and J lost 0; bases outside the gene matches: 25. The CDR3 DNA is TGCAGCGTTGACGGCAAGAGGGGAATCATAGCGGGGTTGGGCGCCTCCTACAATGAGCAGTTCTTC. It codes for CSVDGKRGIIAGLGASYNEQFF.

Regarding this clone: A junction boundary mismatches the germline segment, possibly from a read error. The chain carries TRBV7-2 and TRBJ2-3; TRBD2 might be the D (6 bases). CDR1 is SGHTA, CDR2 FQGNSA, per germline. The CDR3 is 12 residues long. The CDR3 DNA sequence: TGTGCCAGCAGCAAGCGGGTCGAACCACCAGGGTTT. Protein product: CASSKRVEPPGF.

The chain has TRBV11-2 and TRBJ2-7; unclear D gene. The germline V and J ends were trimmed by 5 bases and 6 bases, with 11 bases remaining between them. This CDR3 contains 12 residues. Per the germline V gene, CDR1 is SGHAT and CDR2 is FQNNGV. The CDR3 bases are TGTGCCAGCAGCACAAGAAATGGCGAGCAGTACTTC. Translation: CASSTRNGEQYF.

The CDR3 DNA is TGTGCCAGTAGTATAGTTTCGGAAAACTATGGCTACACCTTC. As protein: CASSIVSENYGYTF. V usage is TRBV19 and J usage is TRBJ1-2; D is uncertain. Between the trimmed V and J ends, which lost 1 base and 2 bases, there was a span of 8 bases. The length of the CDR3 is 14 residues. Germline V CDR1 and CDR2: LNHDA, SQIVND (reference sequence).

The CDR3, as DNA: TGTGCCAGCAGTGTACGGACTAGCGGATACAATGAGCAGTTCTTC. Translated, it gives CASSVRTSGYNEQFF. The chain recombines TRBV2 with TRBJ2-1; 10 nucleotides line up with TRBD2. Germline CDR1 SNHLY, CDR2 FYNNEI. The CDR3 consists of 15 residues. J lost 4 bases, V lost 4 bases, and 4 bases had no gene match. Together with reference TRBV2 and TRBJ2-1, the CDR3 gives the full variable domain: EPEVTQTPSHQVTQMGQEVILRCVPISNHLYFYWYRQILGQKVEFLVSFYNNEISEKSEIFDDQFSVERPDGSNFTLKIRSTKLEDSAMYFCASSVRTSGYNEQFFGPGTRLTVL.

V and J are TRBV5-6 and TRBJ2-5; TRBD2 agrees at 8 bases. V shed 6 bases and J 2 bases; nucleotides not matched to a gene: 12. The CDR3 is 16 amino acids. CDR1 SGHDT and CDR2 YYEEEE come from the germline V gene. The CDR3 DNA sequence: TGTGCCAGCACCCGATGGGGCGGGGGGATACAAGAGACCCAGTACTTC. The encoded protein is CASTRWGGGIQETQYF.